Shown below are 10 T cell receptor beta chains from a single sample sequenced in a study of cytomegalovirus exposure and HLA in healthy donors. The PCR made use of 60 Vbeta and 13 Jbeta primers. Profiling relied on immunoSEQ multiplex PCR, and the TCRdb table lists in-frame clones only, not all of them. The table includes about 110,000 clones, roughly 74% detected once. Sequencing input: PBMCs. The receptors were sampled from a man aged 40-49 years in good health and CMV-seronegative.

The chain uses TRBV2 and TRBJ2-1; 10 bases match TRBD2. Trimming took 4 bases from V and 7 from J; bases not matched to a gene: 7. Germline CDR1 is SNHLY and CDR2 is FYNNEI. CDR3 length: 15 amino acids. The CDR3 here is CASSVGLAGENEQFF. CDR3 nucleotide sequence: TGTGCCAGCAGTGTCGGGCTAGCGGGGGAGAATGAGCAGTTCTTC.

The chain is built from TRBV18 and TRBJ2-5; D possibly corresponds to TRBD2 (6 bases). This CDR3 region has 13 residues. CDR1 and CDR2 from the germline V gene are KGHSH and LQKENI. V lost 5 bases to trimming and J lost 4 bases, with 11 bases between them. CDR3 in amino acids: CASSAGLRETQYF. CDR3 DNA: TGTGCCAGCTCAGCGGGGCTGCGAGAGACCCAGTACTTC.

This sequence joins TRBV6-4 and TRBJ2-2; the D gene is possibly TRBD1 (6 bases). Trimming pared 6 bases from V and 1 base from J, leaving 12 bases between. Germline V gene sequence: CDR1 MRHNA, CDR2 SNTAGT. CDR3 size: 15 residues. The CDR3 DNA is TGTGCCAGCAGACCGGGACACCAGAACACCGGGGAGCTGTTTTTT. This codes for CASRPGHQNTGELFF.

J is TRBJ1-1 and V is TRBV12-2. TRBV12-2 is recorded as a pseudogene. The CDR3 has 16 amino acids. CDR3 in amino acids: CASRPLPKGRSPEAFF. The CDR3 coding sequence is TGTGCAAGTCGCCCCCTCCCTAAGGGGAGGAGCCCTGAAGCTTTCTTT.

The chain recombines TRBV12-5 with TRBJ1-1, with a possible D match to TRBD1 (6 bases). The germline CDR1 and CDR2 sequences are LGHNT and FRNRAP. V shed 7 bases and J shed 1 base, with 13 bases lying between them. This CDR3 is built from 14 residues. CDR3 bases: TGTGCTAGTGCCCCACAGGGACCGAACACTGAAGCTTTCTTT. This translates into CASAPQGPNTEAFF. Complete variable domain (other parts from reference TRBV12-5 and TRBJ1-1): DARVTQTPRHKVTEMGQEVTMRCQPILGHNTVFWYRQTMMQGLELLAYFRNRAPLDDSGMPKDRFSAEMPDATLATLKIQPSEPRDSAVYFCASAPQGPNTEAFFGQGTRLTVV.

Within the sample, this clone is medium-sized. The CDR3 loop reads CASVSLAGVSNEQFF. CDR3 coding DNA: TGTGCCAGTGTAAGTCTAGCGGGGGTATCCAATGAGCAGTTCTTC. This rearrangement joins TRBV19 to TRBJ2-1; 10 nucleotides agree with TRBD2. Losses at the gene ends were 8 bases for V and 6 bases for J; bases not matched to a gene: 10. Germline CDR1 reads LNHDA; CDR2 reads SQIVND (reference sequence). The CDR3 sequence is 15 residues long.

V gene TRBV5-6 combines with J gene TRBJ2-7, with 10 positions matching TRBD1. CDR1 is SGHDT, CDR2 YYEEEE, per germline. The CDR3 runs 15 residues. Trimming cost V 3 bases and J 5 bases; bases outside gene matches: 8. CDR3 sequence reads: CASSSARDRGHEQYF. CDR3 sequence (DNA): TGTGCCAGCAGCTCCGCCCGGGACAGGGGCCACGAGCAGTACTTC.

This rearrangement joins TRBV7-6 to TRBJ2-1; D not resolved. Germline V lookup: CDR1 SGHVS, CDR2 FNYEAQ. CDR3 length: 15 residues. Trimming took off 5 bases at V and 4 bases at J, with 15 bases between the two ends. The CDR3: CASSRTVSNYNEQFF. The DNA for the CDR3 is TGTGCCAGCAGCCGAACAGTCTCCAATTACAATGAGCAGTTCTTC.

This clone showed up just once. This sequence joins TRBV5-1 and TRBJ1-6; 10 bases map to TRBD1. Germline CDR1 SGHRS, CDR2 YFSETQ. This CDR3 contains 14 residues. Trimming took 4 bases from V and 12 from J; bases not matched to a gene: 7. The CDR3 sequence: CASSLSTGGGPLHF. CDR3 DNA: TGCGCCAGCAGCCTTTCGACAGGGGGCGGACCCCTCCACTTT.

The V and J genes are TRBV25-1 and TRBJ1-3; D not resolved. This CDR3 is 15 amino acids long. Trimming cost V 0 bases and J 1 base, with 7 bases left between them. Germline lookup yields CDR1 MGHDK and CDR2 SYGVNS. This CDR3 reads CASSEYSGSGNTIYF. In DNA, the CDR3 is TGTGCCAGCAGTGAATATTCGGGATCTGGAAACACCATATATTTT.